The 18 T cell receptor beta chains given below trace back to one sample, sequenced in a study of cytomegalovirus exposure and HLA in healthy donors. This table comes from immunoSEQ multiplex PCR, and its TCRdb copy is limited to in-frame clones, with some not included. The sample has roughly 56,000 clones; approximately 93% are singletons. Sequenced sample: PBMCs. All receptors come from a woman aged 18-35 years in good health and CMV-seropositive.

The chain uses TRBV5-4 and TRBJ2-1; 8 bases map to TRBD1. CDR1 is SGHNT, CDR2 YYREEE, per germline (reference sequence). The trim removed 2 bases at V and 5 bases at J, leaving 12 bases unmatched. This CDR3 is 17 amino acids long. CDR3 residues: CASSLTGTGSFDNEQFF. The DNA of the CDR3 is TGTGCCAGCAGCTTAACCGGGACAGGTAGCTTCGACAATGAGCAGTTCTTC.

V usage is TRBV28 and J usage is TRBJ1-5, with 7 bases that match TRBD1. Trimming removed 3 bases from V and 6 bases from J; junction bases left unmatched: 5. Germline V gene data show CDR1 as MDHEN and CDR2 as SYDVKM. The CDR3 totals 14 residues. CDR3 amino acids: CASSLTGYGQPQHF. The CDR3 DNA reads as TGTGCCAGCAGTTTGACAGGGTACGGTCAGCCCCAGCATTTT.

This sequence joins TRBV28 and TRBJ1-1; D is perhaps TRBD1 (5 bases). The germline V gene encodes CDR1 MDHEN and CDR2 SYDVKM. The V gene lost 8 bases and the J gene lost 1 base, with 8 bases spanning the gap. CDR3 size: 12 residues. CDR3 sequence reads: CASRTGNTEAFF. The CDR3 DNA reads as TGTGCCAGCCGCACAGGGAACACTGAAGCTTTCTTT.

V usage is TRBV4-3 and J usage is TRBJ2-2; 9 bases fit TRBD1. CDR1 is LGHNA and CDR2 is YSLEER in the germline V gene. Germline trimming cut 1 base from V and 6 bases from J; bases unmatched to any gene: 3. The CDR3 is 15 residues long. The CDR3 nucleotides are TGCGCCAGCAGCCAAGGGGGGACAGGGCCCGGGGAGCTGTTTTTT. As protein: CASSQGGTGPGELFF.

V and J are TRBV6-6 and TRBJ2-4; 10 bases align to TRBD1. The germline CDR1 and CDR2 sequences are MNHNY and SVGAGI (reference sequence). Unmatched junction bases numbered 4, after V lost 2 bases and J lost 3 bases. The CDR3 is 16 amino acids. The CDR3 spells CASSYTGQGDKNIQYF. The CDR3 DNA follows: TGTGCCAGCAGTTACACCGGACAGGGGGACAAAAACATTCAGTACTTC.

The rearrangement links TRBV5-5 to TRBJ1-1; weak D call: TRBD1 (5 bases). There are 13 residues in the CDR3. V lost 9 bases to trimming and J lost 1 base, with 13 bases between them. The germline V gene has CDR1 SGHKS and CDR2 YYEKEE (reference sequence). CDR3 loop: CATHWGGNTEAFF. CDR3 sequence (DNA): TGTGCCACCCACTGGGGGGGGAACACTGAAGCTTTCTTT.

Only a few counts were recorded for this clone. The CDR3 coding sequence is TGTGCCAGCAGCTTGGGGAATACAGGGTTGAGAGGTCAGCCCCAGCATTTT. It codes for CASSLGNTGLRGQPQHF. The gene calls are TRBV5-8 and TRBJ1-5, with D maybe TRBD1 (6 bases). Trimming stripped 0 bases from V and 6 bases from J, with 19 bases between. From germline, CDR1 is SGHTS and CDR2 YDEGEE. The CDR3 totals 17 residues.

V gene TRBV6-1 combines with J gene TRBJ2-7; a possible D gene is TRBD1 (6 bases). The CDR3 has 14 residues. Trimming shortened V by 8 bases and J by 0 bases, and 14 bases separated the two germline ends. Germline V gene sequence: CDR1 MNHNS, CDR2 SASEGT. The CDR3 bases are TGTGCCAGCCTAAGACAGGCAAACTCCTACGAGCAGTACTTC. Translation: CASLRQANSYEQYF.

This rearrangement joins TRBV5-1 to TRBJ1-2, with 12 bases lining up with TRBD1. The V and J ends lost 1 base and 6 bases, in that order; junction bases with no gene match: 4. Germline V gives CDR1 SGHRS, CDR2 YFSETQ. The CDR3 covers 15 residues. This chain's CDR3 is CASSLKGQGANGYTF. As DNA, the CDR3 is TGCGCCAGCAGCTTGAAGGGACAGGGGGCGAATGGCTACACCTTC. The whole variable domain, filled in from reference TRBV5-1 and TRBJ1-2, reads KAGVTQTPRYLIKTRGQQVTLSCSPISGHRSVSWYQQTPGQGLQFLFEYFSETQRNKGNFPGRFSGRQFSNSRSEMNVSTLELGDSALYLCASSLKGQGANGYTFGSGTRLTVV.

The chain is built from TRBV18 and TRBJ1-2, with 8 bases lining up with TRBD1. Germline V gene lookup returns CDR1 KGHSH and CDR2 LQKENI. The CDR3 has 14 residues. The junction had 3 bases not matched to a gene; V was cut back by 3 bases and J by 3 bases. This CDR3 is CASSPPDRDYGYTF. CDR3 sequence (DNA): TGTGCCAGCTCACCCCCGGACAGGGACTATGGCTACACCTTC.

The chain joins TRBV2 to TRBJ2-7, with D unresolved. The CDR3 has 12 amino acids. Trimming took 4 bases from V and 3 from J, leaving 7 bases between them. CDR1 is SNHLY and CDR2 is FYNNEI in the germline V gene. The CDR3 coding sequence is TGTGCCAGCAGTGCTAACAGCTACGAGCAGTACTTC. It codes for CASSANSYEQYF.

The chain uses TRBV9 and TRBJ2-7; D gene ambiguous. V lost 0 bases and J 7 bases, leaving 14 bases between the germline ends. The CDR3 is made up of 14 amino acids. Looked up from germline, CDR1 is SGDLS and CDR2 is YYNGEE. The CDR3 nucleotides read TGTGCCAGCAGCGTAGGAATAGGCCCGAGGGAGCAGTACTTC. Amino acid sequence: CASSVGIGPREQYF. Based on the CDR3 plus reference TRBV9 and TRBJ2-7, the full variable domain is DSGVTQTPKHLITATGQRVTLRCSPRSGDLSVYWYQQSLDQGLQFLIQYYNGEERAKGNILERFSAQQFPDLHSELNLSSLELGDSALYFCASSVGIGPREQYFGPGTRLTVT.

V gene TRBV11-2 combines with J gene TRBJ1-6, with D perhaps TRBD1 (5 bases). This CDR3 region has 15 residues. The germline V and J ends were trimmed by 2 bases and 8 bases, with 13 bases remaining between them. Germline lookup yields CDR1 SGHAT and CDR2 FQNNGV. DNA for the CDR3: TGTGCCAGCAGCTTAAAGTGGGGGGGGGATTCACCCCTCCACTTT. It codes for CASSLKWGGDSPLHF.

This chain uses TRBV18 with TRBJ2-3, with 7 bases fitting TRBD2. V lost 8 bases, J lost 5 bases, and 4 bases stayed unmatched. This CDR3 is 12 amino acids long. The germline CDR1 and CDR2 sequences are KGHSH and LQKENI. The CDR3 protein is CASQRGEDTQYF. CDR3 DNA sequence: TGTGCCAGCCAACGGGGGGAAGATACGCAGTATTTT.

The chain links TRBV27 to TRBJ2-7; D possibly corresponds to TRBD2 (6 bases). The V end was cut by 5 bases, the J end by 6 bases, with 26 bases between. The length of the CDR3 is 17 residues. In germline, CDR1 is MNHEY, CDR2 SMNVEV (reference sequence). DNA of the CDR3: TGTGCCAGCAGTCGAAGGGACTCCTACCCCTTAATTAGCGAGCAGTACTTC. Residues: CASSRRDSYPLISEQYF.

The chain uses TRBV7-2 and TRBJ2-3, with 8 bases lining up with TRBD2. The CDR3 has 16 residues. Trimming took 5 bases from V and 1 from J; bases not matched to a gene: 8. The germline CDR1 and CDR2 sequences are SGHTA and FQGNSA. The chain's CDR3 is CASSLRGGRGTDTQYF. Here the CDR3 DNA reads TGTGCCAGCAGCCTACGGGGGGGCCGCGGCACAGATACGCAGTATTTT.

The chain has TRBV29-1 and TRBJ2-7, with D perhaps TRBD2 (5 bases). Trimming removed 5 bases from V and 3 bases from J, with 20 bases in between. CDR3 size: 15 residues. In germline, CDR1 is SQVTM, CDR2 ANQGSEA. CDR3 sequence (DNA): TGCAGCGTTTATTTGCTTGCGAGGGCCGGCTACGAGCAGTACTTC. This translates into CSVYLLARAGYEQYF.

The V gene is TRBV28, the J gene TRBJ2-7, with 9 bases aligning to TRBD1. V was pared by 8 bases and J by 0 bases, with 5 bases of the junction left unmatched. Germline assignment: CDR1 MDHEN and CDR2 SYDVKM. The CDR3 runs 14 residues. Here the CDR3 reads CASFRTGASYEQYF. As DNA, the CDR3 is TGTGCCAGCTTCAGGACAGGGGCCTCCTACGAGCAGTACTTC.